In this sample, the clone carrying this T cell receptor (beta chain) turned up many times. Its antigen is still unknown. This sample is part of a study of T cells in Graves' hyperthyroidism and ophthalmopathy. A sample of blood taken at first hyperthyroidism diagnosis preceded any ophthalmopathy symptoms. Using around 10 ml of fresh peripheral blood, PBMCs were prepared. The CDR3 extends over 13 amino acids. The germline CDR1 and CDR2 sequences are DFQATT and SNEGSKA (reference sequence). Trimming shortened V by 3 bases and J by 3 bases, and 9 bases separated the two germline ends. TCR beta CDR3 sequences were amplified from RNA transcripts. The TCR CDR3 first-round RT-PCR relied on the HTBI primer set. MiXCR was run by TCRdb on the multiplex PCR reads, yielding one entry per CDR3 protein. The table includes 350,000 or so distinct CDR3 sequences, 17% detected once. Overall study results and limits: The model made its ophthalmopathy prediction, and onset followed a median 6.5 months later. Most thyroid clonotypes with frequency above 0.001 were detected in blood.

V gene TRBV20-1 combines with J gene TRBJ1-5, with D perhaps matching TRBD1 (5 bases). This receptor was identified in a woman aged 30 to 39 with Graves' hyperthyroidism that later progressed to Graves' ophthalmopathy. Sequencing input: blood. Here the CDR3 reads CSARDINNQPQHF. In nucleotides, the CDR3 is TGCAGTGCTAGGGACATCAACAATCAGCCCCAGCATTTT.